This T cell receptor (beta chain) was found in a study of radiation and T cells in renal cell carcinoma. Profiling relied on immunoSEQ multiplex PCR, and the TCRdb table lists in-frame clones only, not all of them. The top ten hold roughly 13% of the sample, which has about 150,000 clones, approximately 90% seen once. Germline V gene data show CDR1 as SSHAT and CDR2 as FNYEAQ (reference sequence). There are 14 residues in the CDR3. About this clone itself: Compared with germline, one end of the junction differs, possibly owing to a read error.

The time point denotes: blood 2 weeks post-SBRT. Sample treatment: 15 Gy SBRT to primary tumor, nephrectomy 4 weeks later. This renal cell carcinoma was of the clear cell type. The clonotype originates from a woman aged 45-59 years with renal cell carcinoma. Sequenced here: blood, sampled from a patient whose treatment included radiotherapy and nephrectomy. The V gene is TRBV7-7, the J gene TRBJ2-5, with a tentative D call TRBD2 (7 bases). The CDR3 here is CASSLGGERETQYF. In nucleotides, the CDR3 is TGTGCTAGCAGCTTAGGGGGGGAGCGAGAGACCCAGTACTTC.